This TCR beta chain was identified during a study of T cells after yellow fever vaccination. Whole-study findings and limits: A weaker secondary response peaked on day 5, the primary on day 15.

CDR1 and CDR2 (germline): SGHTA, FQGNSA. V gave up 1 base and J gave up 5 bases, with 24 bases separating them. The CDR3 sequence is 18 residues long. MiXCR, applied by TCRdb to the 5' RACE reads, yields one record per CDR3 protein. Among 300,000 or so distinct CDR3 sequences listed, approximately 12% were seen once. A remark on this clonotype: As yet, its antigen is unknown.

The source material was CD4+ T cells sorted from PBMCs, sampled 45 days after the yellow fever booster vaccination. The V call is TRBV7-2, the J call TRBJ2-7, with D possibly TRBD2 on 6 matching bases. This TCR derives from a man aged 30-40 years who received the YFV17D yellow fever vaccine. The CDR3 coding sequence is TGTGCCAGCAGCTTAGGGCTAACCCGGGACCCGGGAGCCAACGAGCAGTACTTC. Translating gives CASSLGLTRDPGANEQYF.